This T cell receptor (beta chain) stems from a study of T cell responses to AZD1222 COVID-19 vaccine. Overall study results and limits: The study identified only five or six AZD1222 recipients as seropositive at baseline. CD4 TCRs linked to vaccination spanned spike, dominating at 160-218 and 743-854.

With V trimmed by 2 bases and J by 0 bases, 2 bases remained unmatched. This CDR3 comprises 16 residues. CDR1 and CDR2 (germline): MNHEY, SVGAGI. For this clone: Antigen unknown.

Sequencing used immunoSEQ multiplex PCR; TCRdb keeps in-frame clones, though not all of them. This repertoire shows approximately 120,000 clones, over 90% found once; its top ten account for about 0.86%. The sequence was obtained from an adult in good health. The V call is TRBV6-5, the J call TRBJ2-3, with 10 bases identical to TRBD2. This specimen was peripheral blood, taken on day 0 of AZD1222 vaccination. The chain's CDR3 is CASSYRTSGSTDTQYF. CDR3 DNA sequence: TGTGCCAGCAGTTACCGGACTAGCGGAAGCACAGATACGCAGTATTTT.